These 13 T cell receptor beta chains were sequenced from one sample in a study of T cells in localized non-small cell lung cancer. The table came from immunoSEQ multiplex PCR; TCRdb's copy has only in-frame clones and leaves some out. Among approximately 4,200 clones listed, approximately 93% were seen once. The input for sequencing was peripheral blood, taken before any cancer treatment. The origin of the receptors is a woman aged 40-75 years with stage I lung adenocarcinoma.

J is TRBJ2-1 and V is TRBV5-1, with 11 bases aligning to TRBD1. The CDR3 loop spans 14 amino acids. V lost 4 bases to trimming and J lost 7 bases; unmatched junction nucleotides: 4. CDR1 is SGHRS, CDR2 YFSETQ, per germline. The CDR3: CASSTGQGANEQFF. The CDR3 DNA is TGCGCCAGCAGCACCGGACAGGGGGCTAATGAGCAGTTCTTC.

The chain uses TRBV19 and TRBJ2-5, with 7 bases fitting TRBD2. Trimming took 4 bases from V and 3 from J; bases not matched to a gene: 8. Germline V gives CDR1 LNHDA, CDR2 SQIVND (reference sequence). The CDR3 extends over 15 amino acids. This CDR3 is CASSNGGTGEETQYF. The CDR3 bases are TGTGCCAGTAGTAACGGGGGGACGGGAGAAGAGACCCAGTACTTC.

The chain joins TRBV27 to TRBJ2-1, with 10 positions matching TRBD2. The germline gives CDR1 MNHEY, CDR2 SMNVEV (reference sequence). V lost 4 bases, J lost 8 bases, and 11 bases stayed unmatched. This CDR3 contains 16 residues. In DNA, the CDR3 is TGTGCCAGCAGTTCCTCAGCGGGAGGGCCGGTATATGAGCAGTTCTTC. Its protein product is CASSSSAGGPVYEQFF.

This sequence joins TRBV5-6 and TRBJ2-1; D call uncertain. Germline V lookup: CDR1 SGHDT, CDR2 YYEEEE. The CDR3 length is 12 residues. The ends were cut back, 1 base at V and 7 bases at J, with 6 bases in the middle. Here the CDR3 DNA reads TGTGCCAGCAGCTTGACCCCGAATGAGCAGTTCTTC. This gives the protein CASSLTPNEQFF.

V usage is TRBV5-6 and J usage is TRBJ1-1; 7 nucleotides agree with TRBD1. V was clipped by 4 bases and J by 3 bases; unmatched bases: 12. Germline CDR1 reads SGHDT; CDR2 reads YYEEEE. The CDR3 covers 16 residues. The CDR3 DNA sequence: TGTGCCAGCAGCCTGGCGGGGGACAGTTTAGACACTGAAGCTTTCTTT. This codes for CASSLAGDSLDTEAFF.

This clone was observed once. The V gene is TRBV11-1, the J gene TRBJ2-3, with TRBD2 matching over 8 bases. The CDR3 has 15 residues. Germline values: CDR1 SGHAT, CDR2 FQDESV (reference sequence). Trimming at V came to 5 bases and at J to 7 bases, leaving 11 bases not matched to a gene. The CDR3 DNA is TGTGCCAGCAGCCCCCCAGCGCCGGGGGGGTATACGCAGTATTTT. It yields the protein CASSPPAPGGYTQYF.

The chain joins TRBV12-5 to TRBJ2-3; unclear D gene. The CDR3 totals 18 residues. With 0 bases removed from V and 2 bases from J, the gap between germline ends came to 18 bases. Germline assignment: CDR1 LGHNT and CDR2 FRNRAP. The CDR3 region has the DNA TGTGCTAGTGGTTTGGTATTAGTCCGGGTCGGAAACACAGATACGCAGTATTTT. Its protein is CASGLVLVRVGNTDTQYF.

The chain carries TRBV7-9 and TRBJ1-1, with a tentative D call TRBD1 (5 bases). In germline, CDR1 is SEHNR, CDR2 FQNEAQ (reference sequence). The V and J ends lost 2 bases and 0 bases respectively, with 7 bases between them. This CDR3 has 14 residues. This CDR3 is CASSLQGLNTEAFF. For the CDR3, the DNA is TGTGCCAGCAGCTTACAGGGCCTGAACACTGAAGCTTTCTTT. Looking up the rest from reference TRBV7-9 and TRBJ1-1 gives the full variable domain: DTGVSQNPRHKITKRGQNVTFRCDPISEHNRLYWYRQTLGQGPEFLTYFQNEAQLEKSRLLSDRFSAERPKGSFSTLEIQRTEQGDSAMYLCASSLQGLNTEAFFGQGTRLTVV.

The chain employs TRBV30 and TRBJ2-2; TRBD2 might be the D (7 bases). The V end lost 4 bases, the J end lost 2 bases, and 11 bases lay between the germline ends. The CDR3 consists of 14 residues. Germline-derived CDR1 and CDR2 are GTSNPN and SVGIG (reference sequence). The CDR3 loop is CAWKGGLNTGELFF. DNA for the CDR3: TGTGCCTGGAAAGGGGGACTAAACACCGGGGAGCTGTTTTTT.

The chain has TRBV11-3 and TRBJ1-2; D is ambiguous. CDR1 and CDR2 from the germline V gene are SGHNT and YENEEA. Trimming shortened V by 1 base and J by 6 bases, and 6 bases separated the two germline ends. This CDR3 has 12 amino acids. The CDR3 DNA reads as TGTGCCAGCAGCTTAGGTCCAGATGGCTACACCTTC. Its protein is CASSLGPDGYTF.

This chain connects TRBV27 to TRBJ1-1; 7 bases agree with TRBD1. The length of the CDR3 is 17 residues. Losses at the gene ends were 3 bases for V and 4 bases for J; bases not matched to a gene: 14. Germline V gene lookup returns CDR1 MNHEY and CDR2 SMNVEV (reference sequence). The CDR3 nucleotides are TGTGCCAGCAGTTTCCGTCCCCGACAGGGACGGACCACTGAAGCTTTCTTT. Translation: CASSFRPRQGRTTEAFF.

The CDR3 loop is CASSAGHPNEQFF. Written as DNA, the CDR3 is TGTGCCAGCAGCGCGGGACACCCCAATGAGCAGTTCTTC. The chain joins TRBV5-6 to TRBJ2-1, with D perhaps matching TRBD1 or TRBD2 (6 bases each). Germline CDR1 is SGHDT and CDR2 is YYEEEE. The CDR3 extends over 13 amino acids. Between the trimmed V and J ends, which lost 4 bases and 6 bases, there was a span of 11 bases.

This clone was recorded once. The V call is TRBV13, the J call TRBJ2-3; D ambiguous. The germline gives CDR1 PRHDT, CDR2 FYEKMQ (reference sequence). The CDR3 sequence is 14 residues long. Deletions cut 5 bases from V and 2 bases from J, with 11 bases between. CDR3 loop: CASSPPKPTDTQYF. The CDR3 region has the DNA TGTGCCAGCAGCCCGCCTAAACCCACAGATACGCAGTATTTT.